The clone carrying this T cell receptor (beta chain) is labeled as medium-sized (0.01 to 0.1%). This entry belongs to a study of metastatic and nonmetastatic thyroid tumors. Study-wide context: Across blood and tumor or nodule tissue, repertoires from malignant and benign thyroid patients were compared with one another.

Thyroid surgery took place with no prior treatment in any patient. CDR1 and CDR2 from the germline V gene are LNHDA and SQIVND (reference sequence). With 3 bases removed from V and 9 bases from J, the gap between germline ends came to 12 bases. This CDR3 comprises 14 residues. As processed by the authors: A distant-metastasis classifier for papillary thyroid cancer was built using CDR3 differences across clinicopathological groups. TCRdb redid the clone calls on the PCR reads using MiXCR. The V and J calls and clone size are TCRdb's, not the authors'. The table includes fewer than 15,000 clones, 25% to 40% detected once.

V gene TRBV19 combines with J gene TRBJ1-6; no clear D. The origin of this receptor is a female donor with papillary thyroid cancer or a benign thyroid nodule (not recorded which). Some clones in this sample may be carry-over from other donors' samples. Sequenced sample: tumor tissue. DNA of the CDR3: TGTGCCAGTAGTATTGGGGTTGTCTCTTCACCCCTCCACTTT. Translation: CASSIGVVSSPLHF.